Listed below are T cell receptor beta chains from one sample, sequenced in a study of response to subunit inactivated influenza vaccine. Each CDR3 protein is one row after TCRdb ran MiXCR on the RT-PCR reads. The table includes 500,000 to 600,000 distinct CDR3 sequences, around 11% detected once. The sequencing here drew on PBMCs from blood, taken on the day of vaccination. The receptors were gathered from a man aged 45-65 years who received an inactivated influenza vaccine. The CDR3 runs from the conserved cysteine through the conserved F or W. The order of the fields is clone size, V gene, CDR3 length, J gene, D gene, CDR3 DNA, CDR3 protein. D genes are given only for firm matches. Clone size is shown for a subset of rows, as once, few, many or a class of expanded clone.

few	TRBV28	12	TRBJ2-7	NA	TGTGCCAGCCCGAGCCAGGGAGGCGAGCAGTACTTC	CASPSQGGEQYF
few	TRBV2	16	TRBJ2-5	TRBD2	TGTGCCAGCAGTCCTCCTAGCGGGAGGATTTTAGAGACCCAGTACTTC	CASSPPSGRILETQYF
many	TRBV7-2	15	TRBJ2-2	NA	TGTGCCAGCAGCTTAGAGGGTCCGAACACCGGGGAGCTGTTTTTT	CASSLEGPNTGELFF
NA	TRBV12-3/TRBV12-4	17	TRBJ2-5	TRBD1	TGTGCCAGCAGCCGAGGGTTAGGGGGCGCGGGTCGGGAGACCCAGTACTTC	CASSRGLGGAGRETQYF
few	TRBV10-3	13	TRBJ2-1	NA	TGTGCCATCCTCGACCGCTCCTACAATGAGCAGTTCTTC	CAILDRSYNEQFF
few	TRBV7-9	15	TRBJ1-3	NA	TGTGCCAGCAGCTTACAGGCGGTGGCAGGAAACACCATATATTTT	CASSLQAVAGNTIYF
many	TRBV5-1	12	TRBJ1-2	TRBD1	TGCGCCAGCAGCTCCGACAGGGATGGCTACACCTTC	CASSSDRDGYTF
few	TRBV7-3	15	TRBJ2-7	TRBD1	TGTGCCAGCAGCTTAGAGACCACAGGGGGCTACGAGCAGTACTTC	CASSLETTGGYEQYF
few	TRBV7-2	14	TRBJ2-7	NA	TGTGCCAGCAGCTTAGCTGACGGTATCTACGAGCAGTACTTC	CASSLADGIYEQYF
few	TRBV6-1	13	TRBJ1-4	TRBD1	TGTGCCAGCAGAAAAGACAGGGATGAAAAACTGTTTTTT	CASRKDRDEKLFF
NA	TRBV20-1	13	TRBJ1-2	NA	TGCAGTGCTACAAGGGACGGCTGGGGTGGCTACACCTTC	CSATRDGWGGYTF
NA	TRBV4-1	12	TRBJ2-7	NA	TGCGCCAGCAGCCTCCCTGGGCTGATGCAGTACTTC	CASSLPGLMQYF
NA	TRBV6-2/TRBV6-3	16	TRBJ2-2	NA	TGTGCCAGCACGCTGTATCTGGGGGCGCAAACCGGGGAGCTGTTTTTT	CASTLYLGAQTGELFF
NA	TRBV6-2/TRBV6-3	12	TRBJ2-2	NA	TGTGCCAGCAAGGCTTTCACCGGGGAGCTGTTTTTT	CASKAFTGELFF
NA	TRBV7-9	15	TRBJ2-7	TRBD1	TGTGCCAGCAACCAAGTCGGAGACAGGGCGTTCGAGCAGTACTTC	CASNQVGDRAFEQYF
NA	TRBV5-1	16	TRBJ2-7	TRBD2	TGCGCCAGCAGCTTGGACGGACTAGCGGGTTTCTACGAGCAGTACTTC	CASSLDGLAGFYEQYF
few	TRBV6-1	13	TRBJ1-6	NA	TGTGCCAGCAGTCAACGAGTTAATTCACCCCTCCACTTT	CASSQRVNSPLHF
many	TRBV6-5	16	TRBJ2-3	NA	TGTGCCAGCAGTTACGCGGGGCCGAAAGGCACAGATACGCAGTATTTT	CASSYAGPKGTDTQYF
many	TRBV6-2/TRBV6-3	16	TRBJ1-1	NA	TGTGCCAGCAGTTACGTCCTCTTGGGCCGGGGGACTGAAGCTTTCTTT	CASSYVLLGRGTEAFF
NA	TRBV20-1	13	TRBJ2-3	NA	TGCAGTGCTAGAGCGCCAGGTCCAGATACGCAGTATTTT	CSARAPGPDTQYF
NA	TRBV7-2	15	TRBJ2-7	NA	TGTGCCAGCAGCTTATATAACGGGGGTGCTAGGGAGCAGTACTTC	CASSLYNGGAREQYF
NA	TRBV6-1	13	TRBJ2-3	NA	TGTGCCAGCAGTGAAGCCAGAGCAGATACGCAGTATTTT	CASSEARADTQYF
few	TRBV6-2/TRBV6-3	13	TRBJ2-7	NA	TGTGCCAGCAGTTACGACAAATGGTACGAGCAGTACTTC	CASSYDKWYEQYF
few	TRBV20-1	14	TRBJ2-7	TRBD2	TGCAGTGCTAGCAGGACTAGCGAGGCCTACGAGCAGTACTTC	CSASRTSEAYEQYF
few	TRBV29-1	12	TRBJ2-7	NA	TGCAGCGTTCTCCAAAGCTCCTACGAGCAGTACTTC	CSVLQSSYEQYF
NA	TRBV3-1	13	TRBJ1-5	NA	TGTGCCAGCAGCCGAAGTGGGGGAGGAGCCCAGCATTTT	CASSRSGGGAQHF
NA	TRBV14	15	TRBJ2-1	NA	TGTGCCAGCAGCCAAGATTGGGGAGCTTACAATGAGCAGTTCTTC	CASSQDWGAYNEQFF
many	TRBV27	13	TRBJ2-2	NA	TGTGCCAGCAGTTTTGGAGAAGCCGGGGAGCTGTTTTTT	CASSFGEAGELFF
NA	TRBV7-6	13	TRBJ2-7	NA	TGTGCCAGCAGCTTAGAGTTGGCGGGCGAGCAGTACTTC	CASSLELAGEQYF
many	TRBV6-1	15	TRBJ2-1	TRBD2	TGTGCCAGCAGTGAATTTAGCGGGGGCTACAATGAGCAGTTCTTC	CASSEFSGGYNEQFF
NA	TRBV4-3	14	TRBJ2-7	NA	TGCGCCAGCCAAGATCGGGGGGCCTTCTACGAGCAGTACTTC	CASQDRGAFYEQYF
many	TRBV3-1	14	TRBJ2-1	NA	TGTGCCAGCAGCCGGGACCCCGACTCCATAGAGCAGTTCTTC	CASSRDPDSIEQFF
NA	TRBV20-1	18	TRBJ2-4	NA	TGCAGTGCTAGAAGTACGGGAACGGGGCTAGGGACCAAAAACATTCAGTACTTC	CSARSTGTGLGTKNIQYF
few	TRBV20-1	12	TRBJ2-7	NA	TGCAGTGCTAGAGATTGGTCCTACGAGCAGTACTTC	CSARDWSYEQYF
many	TRBV5-1	13	TRBJ2-5	NA	TGCGCCAGCAGCTTGGACTTCCAAGAGACCCAGTACTTC	CASSLDFQETQYF
few	TRBV19	16	TRBJ2-7	NA	TGTGCCAGTAGTTTACTATACAGATCGCACTACTACGAGCAGTACTTC	CASSLLYRSHYYEQYF
few	TRBV29-1	12	TRBJ1-2	NA	TGCAGCGTTTTAGAAGATAACTATGGCTACACCTTC	CSVLEDNYGYTF
NA	TRBV5-1	12	TRBJ2-7	NA	TGCGCCAGCAGCTCCGAGTTTTACGAGCAGTACTTC	CASSSEFYEQYF
many	TRBV15	13	TRBJ1-6	NA	TGTGCCACCGGAGGTCATTATAATTCACCCCTCCACTTT	CATGGHYNSPLHF
few	TRBV20-1	12	TRBJ1-1	NA	TGCAGTGCTAGAAGCCGGGGAGGGGAAGCTTTCTTT	CSARSRGGEAFF
NA	TRBV27	13	TRBJ1-5	NA	TGTGCCAGCAGTTTATTCGGGGATCAGCCCCAGCATTTT	CASSLFGDQPQHF
few	TRBV6-1	15	TRBJ2-7	NA	TGTGCCAGCAGAACGGGGACTTCGGGCAACTACGAGCAGTACTTC	CASRTGTSGNYEQYF
many	TRBV5-1	11	TRBJ2-7	NA	TGCGCCAGCAGCCCAACCTACGAGCAGTACTTC	CASSPTYEQYF
few	TRBV5-1	14	TRBJ2-3	NA	TGCGCCAGCAGAATGGACAGACCCACAGATACGCAGTATTTT	CASRMDRPTDTQYF
few	TRBV28	15	TRBJ2-7	NA	TGTGCCAGCAGCACTACCAGGGGGGGGGTGTACGAGCAGTACTTC	CASSTTRGGVYEQYF